The 29 T cell receptor beta chains listed next were all sequenced from one sample in a study of T cells in Graves' hyperthyroidism and ophthalmopathy. Amplified TCR beta CDR3 regions derived from RNA transcripts. TCR CDR3 underwent first-round RT-PCR with the HTBI primer set. TCRdb re-analysed the multiplex PCR reads in MiXCR, keeping a single row per CDR3 protein. The repertoire holds about 560,000 distinct CDR3 sequences, 16% seen once, with about 17% in the top ten. Sequenced: blood. These receptors all come from a woman aged 18-29 years with Graves' hyperthyroidism.

This chain joins TRBV10-3 and TRBJ1-1; unclear D gene. Germline V gives CDR1 ENHRY, CDR2 SYGVKD. The V and J ends lost 0 bases and 7 bases respectively, with 9 bases between them. CDR3 length: 13 amino acids. The CDR3 DNA reads as TGTGCCATCAGTGAGTCGAATTTGGTTGAAGCTTTCTTT. It is translated as CAISESNLVEAFF.

This clonotype was found many times. The rearrangement uses TRBV6-5 and TRBJ1-5; 7 nucleotides match TRBD1. This CDR3 comprises 15 residues. J gave up 5 bases and V 2 bases, and 6 bases lay outside the gene matches. The germline V gene encodes CDR1 MNHEY and CDR2 SVGAGI. CDR3 sequence: CASSYQTGLDQPQHF. The CDR3 nucleotides read TGTGCCAGCAGTTACCAGACAGGGTTGGATCAGCCCCAGCATTTT.

This clonotype was counted ten times or more. This chain joins TRBV12-3 or TRBV12-4 and TRBJ2-5; D is unclear. CDR3 size: 11 residues. Trimming took off 6 bases at V and 3 bases at J, with 5 bases between the two ends. As DNA, the CDR3 is TGTGCCAGCAGCTTCAAAGAGACCCAGTACTTC. Its protein product is CASSFKETQYF.

This clonotype was observed at least ten times. This rearrangement joins TRBV5-1 to TRBJ2-1; the match to TRBD1 covers 8 bases. V shed 4 bases, J shed 6 bases, and the junction held 9 bases outside the gene matches. This CDR3 is 15 amino acids long. Per germline, CDR1 SGHRS and CDR2 YFSETQ. The CDR3 sequence is CASSRQDRGFNEQFF. The DNA of the CDR3 is TGCGCCAGCAGCCGCCAAGACAGGGGATTCAATGAGCAGTTCTTC.

The chain recombines TRBV20-1 with TRBJ2-7; TRBD1 is a possible D gene (6 bases). Trimming stripped 7 bases from V and 0 bases from J, with 13 bases between. The CDR3 totals 13 residues. Germline-derived CDR1 and CDR2 are DFQATT and SNEGSKA (reference sequence). In nucleotides, the CDR3 is TGCAGTGTCCCGGACAGTAACTCCTACGAGCAGTACTTC. Its translation: CSVPDSNSYEQYF.

There are a few counts of this clonotype. The chain combines TRBV20-1 with TRBJ2-3; 7 nucleotides line up with TRBD2. Germline CDR1 reads DFQATT; CDR2 reads SNEGSKA (reference sequence). The V gene end was trimmed by 4 bases and the J gene end by 2 bases; junction bases not matched to a gene: 6. The length of the CDR3 is 14 residues. CDR3 DNA sequence: TGCAGTGCTATTGCTAGCGGTCTCACAGATACGCAGTATTTT. This sequence encodes CSAIASGLTDTQYF.

There are many counts of this clonotype. V and J are TRBV7-9 and TRBJ1-2; D unclear. The CDR3 consists of 12 residues. Germline V CDR1 and CDR2: SEHNR, FQNEAQ (reference sequence). V was shortened by 2 bases and J by 7 bases, with 8 bases between the two germline ends. CDR3 coding DNA: TGTGCCAGCAGCTTAAGGAGTGGTGGCTACACCTTC. It specifies CASSLRSGGYTF.

On this clonotype: A read error may be the cause here, since a much bigger clone is one base away. The rearrangement uses TRBV7-8 and TRBJ2-5, with D maybe TRBD1 (5 bases). In germline, CDR1 is SGHVS, CDR2 FQNEAQ. This CDR3 is 13 amino acids long. CDR3 DNA: TGTGCCAGCACCTTAGTGGGGCAAGAGACCCAGTGCTTC. It encodes CASTLVGQETQCF.

This clonotype occurred many times. The chain uses TRBV27 and TRBJ1-1; no definite D call. The germline gives CDR1 MNHEY, CDR2 SMNVEV (reference sequence). V was pared by 6 bases and J by 0 bases, with 8 bases between. The CDR3 loop spans 13 amino acids. As DNA, the CDR3 is TGTGCCAGCAGGCATCGTATGAACACTGAAGCTTTCTTT. It codes for CASRHRMNTEAFF.

Written as DNA, the CDR3 is TGTGCCAGCAGCCCTATTAGGGCTAGCGGGAGGCTGGGTGAGCAGTTCTTC. Translating it yields CASSPIRASGRLGEQFF. The V gene is TRBV14, the J gene TRBJ2-1; TRBD2 agrees at 11 bases. The CDR3 sequence is 17 residues long. Germline V gene sequence: CDR1 SGHDN, CDR2 FVKESK. J gave up 9 bases and V 4 bases, and 14 bases lay outside the gene matches. Filled out from reference TRBV14 and TRBJ2-1, the complete variable domain reads EAGVTQFPSHSVIEKGQTVTLRCDPISGHDNLYWYRRVMGKEIKFLLHFVKESKQDESGMPNNRFLAERTGGTYSTLKVQPAELEDSGVYFCASSPIRASGRLGEQFFGPGTRLTVL.

Many counts were recorded for this clonotype. The J gene is TRBJ2-1, the V gene TRBV20-1; the D gene could be TRBD1 or TRBD2 (5 bases each). The CDR3 contains 17 residues. CDR1 is DFQATT, CDR2 SNEGSKA, per germline (reference sequence). V shed 1 base and J shed 4 bases, with 20 bases lying between them. DNA of the CDR3: TGCAGTGCTAGAGCGCGAGCCCGGGACGGATTGTACAATGAGCAGTTCTTC. Translating it yields CSARARARDGLYNEQFF.

This clonotype turned up a few times. The chain uses TRBV10-2 and TRBJ2-7; perhaps TRBD1 as D (5 bases). The CDR3 length is 15 residues. CDR1 is WSHSY and CDR2 is SAAADI in the germline V gene. With 5 bases removed from V and 1 base from J, the gap between germline ends came to 15 bases. The CDR3 here is CASSSVEQGSYEQYF. The CDR3 DNA follows: TGCGCCAGCAGTTCAGTAGAGCAGGGATCCTACGAGCAGTACTTC.

This clonotype was found a few times. The chain carries TRBV28 and TRBJ2-7, with D unclear. This CDR3 spans 15 amino acids. Trimming took off 0 bases at V and 1 base at J, with 10 bases between the two ends. The germline gives CDR1 MDHEN, CDR2 SYDVKM. The DNA for the CDR3 is TGTGCCAGCAGTTTATGGGGCTCACTATCCTACGAGCAGTACTTC. Translated: CASSLWGSLSYEQYF.

This clonotype was found many times. The chain has TRBV20-1 and TRBJ2-7, with D uncertain. Germline V CDR1 and CDR2: DFQATT, SNEGSKA (reference sequence). CDR3 length equals 12 residues. V gave up 1 base and J gave up 3 bases, with 7 bases separating them. Here the CDR3 reads CSARGQLYEQYF. CDR3 in DNA: TGCAGTGCTAGAGGGCAGCTCTACGAGCAGTACTTC.

The sample holds a few counts of this clonotype. The chain joins TRBV13 to TRBJ2-2, with 9 bases matching TRBD2. The CDR3 sequence is 16 residues long. CDR1 PRHDT and CDR2 FYEKMQ come from the germline V gene (reference sequence). The ends lost 3 bases at V and 1 base at J; junction bases unmatched: 3. The CDR3 DNA follows: TGTGCCAGCAGCTTTTGGACTAGCGAGAACACCGGGGAGCTGTTTTTT. Residues: CASSFWTSENTGELFF.

The CDR3 DNA sequence: TGTGCCAGCATCAATATCAGGGGGGGAGACACTGAAGCTTTCTTT. The encoded protein is CASINIRGGDTEAFF. The chain couples TRBV6-2 or TRBV6-3 to TRBJ1-1, with 7 positions matching TRBD1. Per the germline V gene, CDR1 is MNHEY and CDR2 is SVGEGT. Losses at the gene ends were 7 bases for V and 3 bases for J; bases not matched to a gene: 11. The CDR3 has 15 amino acids.

There are many counts of this clonotype. The rearrangement joins TRBV24-1 to TRBJ2-1; D is unresolved. Germline V CDR1 and CDR2: KGHDR, SFDVKD. The CDR3 contains 15 residues. Trimming removed 3 bases at V and 7 bases at J, with 15 bases between. The CDR3 sequence is CATSDMRSLENEQFF. The DNA for the CDR3 is TGTGCCACCAGTGATATGAGGTCTCTCGAGAATGAGCAGTTCTTC.

The table lists this clonotype with many counts. The chain combines TRBV5-5 with TRBJ2-7, with 12 bases that match TRBD2. The CDR3 totals 16 residues. Germline-derived CDR1 and CDR2 are SGHKS and YYEKEE (reference sequence). V lost 5 bases and J lost 6; bases outside the gene matches: 12. The CDR3 DNA reads as TGTGCCAGCAGAGGGCTAGCGGGAGGGTTCGTCTCCGAGCAGTACTTC. Protein product: CASRGLAGGFVSEQYF.

This clonotype showed up many times. The chain employs TRBV29-1 and TRBJ2-1; D perhaps matches TRBD1 (6 bases). V shed 3 bases and J shed 8 bases, with 17 bases lying between them. The CDR3 loop spans 14 amino acids. The V gene's germline CDR1 is SQVTM and CDR2 ANQGSEA. CDR3 in amino acids: CSVDLRAGVHEQFF. The DNA for the CDR3 is TGCAGCGTTGATTTGAGGGCAGGGGTCCATGAGCAGTTCTTC.

This clonotype was counted ten times or more. V gene TRBV20-1 combines with J gene TRBJ2-3, with a tentative D call TRBD1 (5 bases). CDR3 length: 16 residues. With 0 bases removed from V and 4 bases from J, the gap between germline ends came to 17 bases. CDR1 and CDR2 from the germline V gene are DFQATT and SNEGSKA (reference sequence). The CDR3 nucleotides are TGCAGTGCTAGAGATTATACAGGCGGTTCTCCAGATACGCAGTATTTT. This sequence encodes CSARDYTGGSPDTQYF.

The gene calls are TRBV15 and TRBJ1-5, with 7 bases lining up with TRBD1. The CDR3 is 15 amino acids. Trimming cost V 3 bases and J 2 bases; bases outside gene matches: 4. The germline V gene encodes CDR1 LNHNV and CDR2 YYDKDF (reference sequence). The CDR3 nucleotides read TGTGCCACCAGCAGCCCCACAGGGGGCAATCAGCCCCAGCATTTT. Translating gives CATSSPTGGNQPQHF.

This clonotype was seen only a few times. V gene TRBV4-3 combines with J gene TRBJ2-3; 8 bases fit TRBD2. The CDR3 has 19 amino acids. V was clipped by 3 bases and J by 6 bases; unmatched bases: 20. From germline, CDR1 is LGHNA and CDR2 YSLEER. The CDR3 DNA sequence: TGCGCCAGCAGCCAGCGGGGCTTCTTAGCGGGATACGAGGGGGATACGCAGTATTTT. Its translation is CASSQRGFLAGYEGDTQYF.

This clonotype was counted ten times or more. The V call is TRBV12-3 or TRBV12-4, the J call TRBJ2-7; 9 positions match TRBD1. The CDR3 contains 13 residues. V gave up 5 bases and J gave up 4 bases; unmatched junction bases: 3. Written as DNA, the CDR3 is TGTGCCAGCAGTGACAGGGGGGTTTACGAGCAGTACTTC. Translated, it gives CASSDRGVYEQYF.

V is TRBV13 and J is TRBJ2-5; 7 nucleotides align to TRBD2. After removal of 4 bases from V and 3 bases from J, the junction contained 5 bases not matched to a gene. Germline CDR1 is PRHDT and CDR2 is FYEKMQ (reference sequence). The CDR3 is made up of 14 amino acids. Here the CDR3 DNA reads TGTGCCAGCAGCTCCGCCGGGACTAAAGAGACCCAGTACTTC. This gives the protein CASSSAGTKETQYF.

This clonotype appeared many times. This chain links TRBV5-4 with TRBJ2-7; D remains ambiguous. The CDR3 contains 14 residues. Deletions cut 5 bases from V and 2 bases from J, with 14 bases between. Germline values: CDR1 SGHNT, CDR2 YYREEE (reference sequence). The DNA for the CDR3 is TGTGCCAGCAGTCGTGCTCGAAACCCCTACGAGCAGTACTTC. The encoded protein is CASSRARNPYEQYF.

At least ten counts were recorded for this clonotype. This chain links TRBV30 with TRBJ2-1; the D gene is possibly TRBD2 (6 bases). Germline loops: CDR1 GTSNPN, CDR2 SVGIG (reference sequence). V was clipped by 3 bases and J by 3 bases, with 9 bases between them. This CDR3 spans 13 amino acids. The CDR3 nucleotides read TGTGCCTGGAGCGGGAGACTCTACAATGAGCAGTTCTTC. This encodes CAWSGRLYNEQFF.

With respect to this clonotype: The CDR3 does not end in the conserved phenylalanine or tryptophan, so this is likely a read error. The V call is TRBV10-1, the J call TRBJ2-7; no reliable D call. The germline V gene encodes CDR1 WNHNN and CDR2 SYGVQD (reference sequence). This CDR3 is 16 amino acids long. The V and J ends lost 6 bases and 1 base respectively, with 19 bases between them. CDR3 DNA: TGCGCCAGCAGCGCCTTTATAGCCCAAGGATCCTACGAGCAGTACTCC. It translates to CASSAFIAQGSYEQYS.

This chain uses TRBV6-2 or TRBV6-3 with TRBJ1-1; D unresolved. The germline V gene has CDR1 MNHEY and CDR2 SVGEGT. Trimming removed 6 bases at V and 7 bases at J, with 12 bases between. The CDR3 spans 12 residues. CDR3 sequence: CASRLDWFEAFF. DNA for the CDR3: TGTGCCAGCAGACTCGACTGGTTTGAAGCTTTCTTT.

The chain combines TRBV14 with TRBJ2-3; 8 nucleotides line up with TRBD2. The V and J ends lost 0 bases and 4 bases, in that order; junction bases with no gene match: 6. The CDR3 has 16 residues. Germline CDR1 and CDR2: SGHDN and FVKESK. The CDR3 nucleotides read TGTGCCAGCAGCCAAGACAGCGGGAGATCTGCAGATACGCAGTATTTT. Protein sequence: CASSQDSGRSADTQYF.